The present T cell receptor (beta chain) was sequenced within a study of CD8 T cells in Susac syndrome. In germline, CDR1 is SGHAT, CDR2 FQNNGV. This CDR3 is 16 amino acids long. V gave up 5 bases and J gave up 2 bases; unmatched junction bases: 10. The RNA input was about 0.45 to 1 ug, and it was reverse transcribed with random hexamers. TCRdb re-called the immunoSEQ multiplex PCR reads with MiXCR, one entry per CDR3 protein. The sample records approximately 190,000 distinct CDR3 sequences, roughly 94% being singletons. This rearrangement joins TRBV11-2 to TRBJ2-5; 8 positions agree with TRBD1. Sequencing was carried out using CD8+ T cells from PBMCs. The clonotype originates from a human donor with Susac syndrome. The CDR3 here is CASSHFSGTGQETQYF. In nucleotides, the CDR3 is TGTGCCAGCAGCCACTTCTCCGGGACAGGACAAGAGACCCAGTACTTC.